This is a list of T cell receptor beta chains from one sample in a study of cytomegalovirus exposure and HLA in healthy donors. Using immunoSEQ multiplex PCR, the repertoire was profiled, and TCRdb retains in-frame clones only, with some absent. The sample consists of 90,000 to 130,000 clones, 89% of them appearing once. Specimen: PBMCs. The source is a woman between 18 and 29 years old in good health and CMV-seronegative. The CDR3 runs from the conserved cysteine through the conserved F or W. Fields, in order: clone size, V gene, D gene, J gene, CDR3 DNA, CDR3 protein. The D gene is left open where the match is weak. Clone size is shown for a subset of rows, as once, few, many or a class of expanded clone.

clone size: .
V gene: TRBV4-1
D gene: .
J gene: TRBJ1-4
CDR3 DNA: TGCGCCAGCAGCCAAGTGGGCGACGCGGACAGCCTGTTTTTT
CDR3 protein: CASSQVGDADSLFF

clone size: .
V gene: TRBV28
D gene: .
J gene: TRBJ1-5
CDR3 DNA: TGTGCCAGCAGCAATAGTATGGGCAGGGATGTGAATCAGCCCCAGCATTTT
CDR3 protein: CASSNSMGRDVNQPQHF

clone size: .
V gene: TRBV18
D gene: .
J gene: TRBJ1-3
CDR3 DNA: TGTGCCAGCTCACCACTCACCGATCTACGCTCTGGAAACACCATATATTTT
CDR3 protein: CASSPLTDLRSGNTIYF

clone size: once
V gene: TRBV9
D gene: .
J gene: TRBJ2-5
CDR3 DNA: TGTGCCAGCAGCGTCGGTACTAACCAAGAGACCCAGTACTTC
CDR3 protein: CASSVGTNQETQYF

clone size: once
V gene: TRBV5-4
D gene: TRBD2
J gene: TRBJ2-5
CDR3 DNA: TGTGCCAGCAGCTTCCCGACTAGCGGTCAAGAGACCCAGTACTTC
CDR3 protein: CASSFPTSGQETQYF

clone size: .
V gene: TRBV30
D gene: TRBD1
J gene: TRBJ1-1
CDR3 DNA: TGTGCCTGGAGTGGACAGGGAGGATCGGCCACTGAAGCTTTCTTT
CDR3 protein: CAWSGQGGSATEAFF

clone size: .
V gene: TRBV5-1
D gene: TRBD1
J gene: TRBJ1-1
CDR3 DNA: TGCGCCAGCAGCTCCACAGGGGGCAACACTGAAGCTTTCTTT
CDR3 protein: CASSSTGGNTEAFF

clone size: .
V gene: TRBV7-2
D gene: .
J gene: TRBJ2-7
CDR3 DNA: TGTGCCAGCAGCGCCCTCCCTACTAGTCCCTTCTCCGAGCAGTACTTC
CDR3 protein: CASSALPTSPFSEQYF

clone size: .
V gene: TRBV15
D gene: TRBD1
J gene: TRBJ2-7
CDR3 DNA: TGTGCCACGAGACCACAGGGGGCCTACGAGCAGTACTTC
CDR3 protein: CATRPQGAYEQYF

clone size: .
V gene: TRBV30
D gene: TRBD1
J gene: TRBJ2-1
CDR3 DNA: TGTGCCTGGAGTCGGTCAGGGGGCGGGAATGAGCAGTTCTTC
CDR3 protein: CAWSRSGGGNEQFF

clone size: .
V gene: TRBV30
D gene: TRBD1
J gene: TRBJ1-3
CDR3 DNA: TGTGCCTGGAGCAGGGGGCTTGGGGGAAACACCATATATTTT
CDR3 protein: CAWSRGLGGNTIYF

clone size: .
V gene: TRBV5-6
D gene: .
J gene: TRBJ1-1
CDR3 DNA: TGTGCCAGCAGCTTGGCAGGAGGGGCTGAAGCTTTCTTT
CDR3 protein: CASSLAGGAEAFF

clone size: .
V gene: TRBV11-2
D gene: .
J gene: TRBJ1-2
CDR3 DNA: TGTGCCAGCAGCTCCCTTTCCCGCTATGGCTACACCTTC
CDR3 protein: CASSSLSRYGYTF

clone size: .
V gene: TRBV5-6
D gene: .
J gene: TRBJ2-2
CDR3 DNA: TGTGCCAGCAGCCCGCCCCGGCAGGGAAATCTGAACACCGGGGAGCTGTTTTTT
CDR3 protein: CASSPPRQGNLNTGELFF

clone size: .
V gene: TRBV6-6
D gene: TRBD1
J gene: TRBJ1-4
CDR3 DNA: TGTGCCAGCAGCAATAAACAGGGGCTTTTTGGAAAACTGTTTTTT
CDR3 protein: CASSNKQGLFGKLFF

clone size: few
V gene: TRBV18
D gene: .
J gene: TRBJ1-5
CDR3 DNA: TGTGCCAGCTCACCCAGGGGTGACGGCAATCAGCCCCAGCATTTT
CDR3 protein: CASSPRGDGNQPQHF

clone size: .
V gene: TRBV2
D gene: TRBD2
J gene: TRBJ2-7
CDR3 DNA: TGTGCCAGCAGTGTGGATAGCGGGGATGTCGAGCAGTACTTC
CDR3 protein: CASSVDSGDVEQYF

clone size: .
V gene: TRBV11-2
D gene: .
J gene: TRBJ2-7
CDR3 DNA: TGTGCCAGCAGTTCAGGGGTCCTGATTTACTACGAGCAGTACTTC
CDR3 protein: CASSSGVLIYYEQYF

clone size: .
V gene: TRBV5-4
D gene: .
J gene: TRBJ2-1
CDR3 DNA: .
CDR3 protein: CASSLVGQGASFF

clone size: .
V gene: TRBV11-2
D gene: TRBD1
J gene: TRBJ1-2
CDR3 DNA: TGTGCCAGCAGCGGCGGGACAGGGTACTATGGCTACACCTTC
CDR3 protein: CASSGGTGYYGYTF

clone size: .
V gene: TRBV4-3
D gene: .
J gene: TRBJ2-6
CDR3 DNA: TGCGCCAGCAGCCAAGATGCGACACCGTCATCTGGGGCCAACGTCCTGACTTTC
CDR3 protein: CASSQDATPSSGANVLTF

clone size: .
V gene: TRBV11-3
D gene: .
J gene: TRBJ2-5
CDR3 DNA: TGTGCCAGCAGCCCCCGGGGCCAAGAGACCCAGTACTTC
CDR3 protein: CASSPRGQETQYF

clone size: .
V gene: TRBV2
D gene: TRBD1
J gene: TRBJ2-1
CDR3 DNA: TGTGCCAGCAGTGAGCGGACAGGTAGTATCAATGAGCAGTTCTTC
CDR3 protein: CASSERTGSINEQFF

clone size: .
V gene: TRBV5-1
D gene: TRBD1
J gene: TRBJ1-2
CDR3 DNA: TGCGCCAGCAGCCCCGGACAGGGGGGGACCTATGGCTACACCTTC
CDR3 protein: CASSPGQGGTYGYTF

clone size: .
V gene: TRBV6-1
D gene: TRBD1
J gene: TRBJ1-4
CDR3 DNA: TGTGCCAGCAGTGACTACGGACAGGCAGTTACTGAAAAACTGTTTTTT
CDR3 protein: CASSDYGQAVTEKLFF

clone size: .
V gene: TRBV19
D gene: TRBD2
J gene: TRBJ2-7
CDR3 DNA: TGTGCCAGTAGTATAGTGTCAGCGGGAGGGTCCTACGAGCAGTACTTC
CDR3 protein: CASSIVSAGGSYEQYF

clone size: .
V gene: TRBV18
D gene: TRBD2
J gene: TRBJ2-5
CDR3 DNA: TGTGCCAGCTCCTCGACTAGCGGGAGACCCGCGACCCAGTACTTC
CDR3 protein: CASSSTSGRPATQYF

clone size: .
V gene: TRBV11-2
D gene: .
J gene: TRBJ1-1
CDR3 DNA: TGTGCCAGCAGCACCTCGGGGGTATTAAACACTGAAGCTTTCTTT
CDR3 protein: CASSTSGVLNTEAFF